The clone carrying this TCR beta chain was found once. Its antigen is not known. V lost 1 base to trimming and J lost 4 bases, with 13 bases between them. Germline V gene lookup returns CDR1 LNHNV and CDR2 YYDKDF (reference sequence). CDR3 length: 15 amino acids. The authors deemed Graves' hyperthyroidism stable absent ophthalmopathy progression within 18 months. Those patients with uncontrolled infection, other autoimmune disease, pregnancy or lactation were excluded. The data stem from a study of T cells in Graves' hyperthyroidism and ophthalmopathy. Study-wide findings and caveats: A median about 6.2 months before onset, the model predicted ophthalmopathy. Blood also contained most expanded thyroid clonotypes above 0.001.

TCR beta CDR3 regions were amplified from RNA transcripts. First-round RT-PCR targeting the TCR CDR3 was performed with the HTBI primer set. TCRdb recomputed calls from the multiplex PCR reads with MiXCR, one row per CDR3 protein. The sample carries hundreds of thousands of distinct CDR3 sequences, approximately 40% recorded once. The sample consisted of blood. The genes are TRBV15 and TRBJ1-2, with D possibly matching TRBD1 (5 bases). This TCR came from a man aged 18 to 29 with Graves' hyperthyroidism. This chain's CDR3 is CATSRGRGGSYGYTF. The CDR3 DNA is TGTGCCACCAGCAGAGGGAGGGGAGGAAGCTATGGCTACACCTTC.